This TCR beta chain was found in a study of blood T cell repertoires in COVID-19. Germline CDR1 SNHLY, CDR2 FYNNEI. The CDR3 contains 16 residues. V gave up 2 bases and J gave up 3 bases; unmatched junction bases: 9. Assay used: immunoSEQ multiplex PCR; TCRdb lists only in-frame clones, some missing. Here the sample spans around 300,000 clones, around nine tenths being singletons. The chain combines TRBV2 with TRBJ2-7; 8 nucleotides line up with TRBD1. Sequenced: PBMCs or T cells enriched from blood (not recorded which). The receptor was isolated from a woman in her sixties in a cohort exposed to, infected with or recovered from COVID-19 (not recorded which). In DNA, the CDR3 is TGTGCCAGCAGTGAACTCGGGACAGGTCTTAACTACGAGCAGTACTTC. Translation: CASSELGTGLNYEQYF.